The source of this T cell receptor beta chain is a study of glioma-infiltrating T cells after dendritic cell vaccination. This CDR3 comprises 15 residues. CDR1 is MNHEY and CDR2 is SVGAGI in the germline V gene. Losses at the gene ends were 6 bases for V and 2 bases for J; bases not matched to a gene: 10. The time point was: after dendritic cell vaccination, including at tumor progression/relapse. TCRB CDR3 was amplified from 2 ug genomic DNA or less. Repertoires were generated with immunoSEQ multiplex PCR, while TCRdb's copy carries only in-frame clones and drops some. The table lists roughly 100,000 clones, roughly 90% of them singletons.

Sample: blood, taken after dendritic cell vaccination. The TCR originated in a human donor with glioblastoma. The chain recombines TRBV6-5 with TRBJ2-7; 7 nucleotides line up with TRBD1. CDR3: CASSASGQPAYEQYF. The CDR3, as DNA: TGTGCCAGCAGCGCCTCGGGACAGCCAGCCTACGAGCAGTACTTC.